This passage covers 22 T cell receptor beta chains from one sample sequenced in a study of T cells in Graves' hyperthyroidism and ophthalmopathy. RNA transcripts provided the source from which TCR beta CDR3 regions were amplified. The TCR CDR3 first-round RT-PCR relied on the HTBI primer set. TCRdb recomputed calls from the multiplex PCR reads with MiXCR, one row per CDR3 protein. The repertoire has about 290,000 distinct CDR3 sequences, roughly 15% of them found once; the top ten carry roughly 7.5%. The material sequenced was blood. Receptors originate from a woman under 40 with Graves' hyperthyroidism that later progressed to Graves' ophthalmopathy.

Only a few counts were recorded for this clonotype. The chain is built from TRBV29-1 and TRBJ2-1, with TRBD1 matching over 8 bases. Germline trimming cut 0 bases from V and 0 bases from J; bases unmatched to any gene: 13. CDR3 length: 19 amino acids. The germline gives CDR1 SQVTM, CDR2 ANQGSEA. Here the CDR3 reads CSVEDSPGQVLPSYNEQFF. The CDR3 DNA reads TGCAGCGTTGAAGATAGCCCGGGACAGGTTCTTCCCTCCTACAATGAGCAGTTCTTC.

This clonotype was picked up many times. The V gene is TRBV27, the J gene TRBJ1-1; D is ambiguous. CDR1 and CDR2 from the germline V gene are MNHEY and SMNVEV (reference sequence). The germline V and J ends were trimmed by 3 bases and 4 bases, with 9 bases remaining between them. The CDR3 totals 13 residues. DNA of the CDR3: TGTGCCAGCAGTTTCCGGGATCCCACTGAAGCTTTCTTT. It codes for CASSFRDPTEAFF.

This clonotype was counted between two and nine times. V and J are TRBV7-9 and TRBJ2-2; D is perhaps TRBD1 (6 bases). Germline V gene data show CDR1 as SEHNR and CDR2 as FQNEAQ (reference sequence). V gave up 3 bases and J gave up 3 bases, with 11 bases separating them. The CDR3 totals 15 residues. Written as DNA, the CDR3 is TGTGCCAGCAGCTTCGCAGGGGCGGACACCGGGGAGCTGTTTTTT. This codes for CASSFAGADTGELFF.

The chain carries TRBV12-3 or TRBV12-4 and TRBJ1-2; 8 bases match TRBD1. Trimming removed 6 bases from V and 7 bases from J; junction bases left unmatched: 16. This CDR3 region has 16 residues. The CDR3 bases are TGTGCCAGCAGCCGCCAGGCCGGACAGGGAGGAATTGGCTACACCTTC. Translating gives CASSRQAGQGGIGYTF.

This clonotype was seen ten or more times. The chain is built from TRBV27 and TRBJ2-3; the match to TRBD2 covers 7 bases. The length of the CDR3 is 14 residues. The trim removed 2 bases at V and 6 bases at J, leaving 5 bases unmatched. Germline CDR1 and CDR2: MNHEY and SMNVEV (reference sequence). The CDR3 region has the DNA TGTGCCAGCAGTTTAGTAGCGGGCGCCGATACGCAGTATTTT. It yields the protein CASSLVAGADTQYF.

This clonotype has ten or more counts. The rearrangement joins TRBV5-1 to TRBJ1-6; 7 bases align to TRBD1. The CDR3 length is 17 residues. Germline assignment: CDR1 SGHRS and CDR2 YFSETQ. V was pared by 0 bases and J by 7 bases, with 10 bases of the junction left unmatched. The CDR3 region has the DNA TGCGCCAGCAGCTTGGGATATTCAGGGGGATCAAATTCACCCCTCCACTTT. Its protein is CASSLGYSGGSNSPLHF.

Points on this clonotype: A much bigger clone sits one base away, suggesting this may be a read error. The rearrangement links TRBV28 to TRBJ2-2, with D possibly being TRBD2 (5 bases). With 11 bases removed from V and 7 bases from J, the gap between germline ends came to 26 bases. The CDR3 sequence is 16 residues long. CDR1 MDHEN and CDR2 SYDVKM come from the germline V gene. CDR3 region: CAGTPPGGGLNGELFF. For the CDR3, the DNA is TGTGCCGGCACCCCCCCCGGAGGAGGACTTAACGGGGAGCTGTTTTTT.

This clonotype was detected many times. This chain joins TRBV15 and TRBJ1-2; D uncertain. This CDR3 is 14 amino acids long. Per the germline V gene, CDR1 is LNHNV and CDR2 is YYDKDF (reference sequence). Trimming cost V 3 bases and J 0 bases, with 8 bases left between them. CDR3 nucleotides: TGTGCCACCAGCAGGCCCGGACCTAACTATGGCTACACCTTC. Its protein product is CATSRPGPNYGYTF.

This clonotype was detected a few times. V is TRBV19 and J is TRBJ2-7; tentatively, D is TRBD1 (5 bases). CDR3 length equals 14 residues. Trimming stripped 5 bases from V and 2 bases from J, with 13 bases between. Germline V lookup: CDR1 LNHDA, CDR2 SQIVND (reference sequence). The CDR3 sequence is CASSSRTRTYEQYF. CDR3 in DNA: TGTGCCAGTAGTTCCCGGACAAGAACCTACGAGCAGTACTTC.

This clonotype was recorded many times. This chain uses TRBV12-3 or TRBV12-4 with TRBJ2-3; no clear D gene. V shed 3 bases and J shed 2 bases, with 9 bases lying between them. The CDR3 spans 14 residues. CDR3 in DNA: TGTGCCAGCAGTTTCGCGACCCCCACAGATACGCAGTATTTT. Translating gives CASSFATPTDTQYF.

This chain links TRBV6-9 with TRBJ2-7; 8 bases agree with TRBD1. V trimming: 3 bases; J trimming: 3 bases; junction bases outside the gene matches: 10. This CDR3 has 16 amino acids. Germline CDR1 reads MNHGY; CDR2 reads SVAAGI. The CDR3 region has the DNA TGTGCCAGCAGTTACCTCCCAGGGGGCGCCGTCTACGAGCAGTACTTC. It is translated as CASSYLPGGAVYEQYF.

This clonotype was observed a handful of times. The CDR3 DNA sequence: TGTGCCAGCAGCGTAGAGGCGGGAGGATGGTTTTACGAGCAGTACTTC. Its translation: CASSVEAGGWFYEQYF. This rearrangement joins TRBV9 to TRBJ2-7; TRBD2 aligns across 8 bases. Trimming removed 0 bases from V and 4 bases from J; junction bases left unmatched: 9. This CDR3 is built from 16 residues. The germline V gene has CDR1 SGDLS and CDR2 YYNGEE.

This clonotype was counted ten times or more. The chain carries TRBV28 and TRBJ2-2; D is unresolved. Trimming took off 3 bases at V and 2 bases at J, with 7 bases between the two ends. The germline gives CDR1 MDHEN, CDR2 SYDVKM. The CDR3 runs 14 residues. CDR3 residues: CASSFWGNTGELFF. CDR3 nucleotides: TGTGCCAGCAGTTTCTGGGGAAACACCGGGGAGCTGTTTTTT.

This clonotype was seen ten or more times. The V call is TRBV2, the J call TRBJ2-3, with D hard to call. CDR1 is SNHLY, CDR2 FYNNEI, per germline. This CDR3 region has 10 residues. The V and J ends lost 5 bases and 5 bases respectively, with 2 bases between them. The CDR3 loop reads CASSLDTQYF. The CDR3 coding sequence is TGTGCCAGCAGTTTAGATACGCAGTATTTT.

This clonotype was counted at least ten times. The chain combines TRBV12-3 or TRBV12-4 with TRBJ2-3; D may be TRBD2 (6 bases). Trimming cost V 2 bases and J 3 bases, with 12 bases left between them. This CDR3 is built from 15 residues. CDR3 residues: CASSLSTSLTDTQYF. In DNA, the CDR3 is TGTGCCAGCAGTTTAAGCACTAGCTTGACAGATACGCAGTATTTT.

The gene calls are TRBV20-1 and TRBJ2-5; the D is unclear. V lost 6 bases and J lost 1, with 6 bases in between. Germline V gene sequence: CDR1 DFQATT, CDR2 SNEGSKA (reference sequence). The CDR3 has 11 residues. The CDR3 coding sequence is TGCAGTGCGGTGGTCCAAGAGACCCAGTACTTC. This gives the protein CSAVVQETQYF.

This clonotype was seen repeatedly, ten times or more. The V and J genes are TRBV6-1 and TRBJ1-5; 9 positions agree with TRBD1. With 7 bases clipped from V and 3 bases from J, the junction kept 10 bases outside the gene matches. CDR1 MNHNS and CDR2 SASEGT come from the germline V gene. The CDR3 totals 16 residues. This CDR3 reads CASKLLGQGVNQPQHF. CDR3 coding DNA: TGTGCCAGCAAACTATTGGGACAGGGAGTCAATCAGCCCCAGCATTTT.

This clonotype has just a few counts. An end of the junction does not agree with germline; a read error may underlie this. The chain recombines TRBV7-9 with TRBJ2-7; no reliable D call. CDR3 size: 12 residues. CDR1 and CDR2 from the germline V gene are SEHNR and FQNEAQ (reference sequence). In DNA, the CDR3 is TGTGCCTGCAGCTTCGACCAGATCCAGGAGTACTTC. Encoded protein: CACSFDQIQEYF.

This clonotype was seen ten or more times. The chain carries TRBV24-1 and TRBJ2-1, with TRBD2 as a possible D gene (6 bases). From germline, CDR1 is KGHDR and CDR2 SFDVKD. V was cut by 3 bases and J by 8 bases, with 16 bases left in between. The CDR3 spans 15 residues. The CDR3 nucleotides read TGTGCCACCAGTGATACGGGACTGGCCCGTGATGAGCAGTTCTTC. Residues: CATSDTGLARDEQFF.

Many counts were recorded for this clonotype. The chain joins TRBV27 to TRBJ2-7, with D unclear. The V end lost 4 bases, the J end lost 0 bases, and 13 bases lay between the germline ends. The CDR3 has 15 amino acids. CDR1 is MNHEY, CDR2 SMNVEV, per germline (reference sequence). The CDR3 sequence is CASSSRPMSSYEQYF. CDR3 coding DNA: TGTGCCAGCAGTTCACGTCCGATGAGCTCCTACGAGCAGTACTTC.

Many counts were recorded for this clonotype. V gene TRBV28 combines with J gene TRBJ1-3, with a weak D call TRBD1 (6 bases). The CDR3 sequence is 12 residues long. The V end lost 3 bases, the J end lost 15 bases, and 15 bases lay between the germline ends. In germline, CDR1 is MDHEN, CDR2 SYDVKM. This chain's CDR3 is CASSFSGRGSYF. The DNA for the CDR3 is TGTGCCAGCAGTTTTAGTGGGAGGGGGTCATATTTT.

In this sample, this clonotype turned up many times. The V gene is TRBV7-2, the J gene TRBJ2-5; tentatively, D is TRBD1 or TRBD2 (5 bases each). The CDR3 is made up of 17 amino acids. V was trimmed by 3 bases and J by 1 base, leaving 18 bases between them. Germline CDR1 and CDR2: SGHTA and FQGNSA. The CDR3: CASSLEPLETGQETQYF. The DNA of the CDR3 is TGTGCCAGCAGCTTGGAGCCACTAGAAACAGGCCAAGAGACCCAGTACTTC.